One T cell receptor beta chain is described in this entry. What it binds is not known. This entry belongs to a study of vaccination and CD4 T cells after COVID-19. Study-level background: Timing of post-vaccine sample collection was a median about 72 days after dose two, with a range of 14 to 241.

Germline assignment: CDR1 DFQATT and CDR2 SNEGSKA (reference sequence). V was trimmed by 0 bases and J by 3 bases, leaving 12 bases between them. This CDR3 comprises 15 residues. Scientists ran DNA taken from cultured CD4+ T cells through the Oncomine TCR Beta short-read assay for sequencing. A single record per CDR3 protein comes from TCRdb applying MiXCR to the PCR reads. This table has 15,000 to 20,000 distinct CDR3 sequences, 50% appearing once. The treatment denotes: roughly nine-day PBMC culture with coronavirus spike peptide pools or control peptides (ViraFEST assay). The V gene is TRBV20-1, the J gene TRBJ1-3; D is ambiguous. Sequenced material: CD4+ T cells from blood, cultured in vitro. The sequence came from a human donor who had recovered from COVID-19. CDR3 in amino acids: CSARDFQGDGNTIYF. Here the CDR3 DNA reads TGCAGTGCTAGAGATTTTCAAGGAGATGGAAACACCATATATTTT.